This TCR beta chain was documented in a study of blood T cell repertoires in COVID-19. Study-wide background: Both acute and convalescent COVID-19 samples were obtained from the United States, Italy and Spain.

Authors' analysis steps: How many nucleated cells were present was estimated from reference gene primer amplification. Measured with immunoSEQ multiplex PCR; TCRdb has only the in-frame clones, and not every one. That table gives V, J and clone size, and the DNA gave D and trimming. The sample holds some 510,000 clones, roughly 90% seen once. The CDR3 length is 16 residues. The V gene lost 3 bases and the J gene lost 1 base, with 12 bases spanning the gap. Germline CDR1 and CDR2: LGHNA and YSLEER. Specimen: PBMCs or T cells enriched from blood (not recorded which). The clonotype comes from a woman in her thirties or forties who had recovered from COVID-19. This chain uses TRBV4-3 with TRBJ2-2; no clear D. In nucleotides, the CDR3 is TGCGCCAGCAGCCATGGCGGTGCCGGGAACACCGGGGAGCTGTTTTTT. This sequence encodes CASSHGGAGNTGELFF.